This TCR beta chain derives from a study of shared clonotypes between healthy human individuals. Study-level background: Each donor's CD8 memory used one plate, CD8 naive two, each CD4 subset three.

Comment on this clone: Antigen unknown.

CD45RO-negative cells were positively selected for CCR7, leaving out terminally differentiated effector memory CD45RA+ cells. In replicate PCRs of sorted subsets, approximately 200 ng DNA, approximately 32,000 T cell genomes, was used. Under the authors' procedure: For the immunoSEQ data, sequences were junction-only without quality scores, so filtering differed. The protocol was immunoSEQ multiplex PCR, while the TCRdb copy is restricted to in-frame clones and leaves out a portion. V, J and clone size are those of that table, while D and trimming were read from the DNA. The sample has roughly 600,000 clones; more than 95% are singletons. Study-level points and caveats: Depth was large, yet rarefaction showed that sorted-subset sequencing was incomplete.

CDR3 length: 17 amino acids. V was pared by 5 bases and J by 2 bases, with 22 bases between. CDR1 is SEHNR and CDR2 is FQNEAQ in the germline V gene (reference sequence). This TCR came from a man aged 25 to 40 in good health. Material for sequencing was naive CD8+ T cells sorted from blood. The chain is built from TRBV7-9 and TRBJ2-7; the D call may be TRBD1 or TRBD2 (5 bases each). CDR3 coding DNA: TGTGCCAGCAGCCTGGCCGAGACAGCGGAACAAACCTACGAGCAGTACTTC. Residues: CASSLAETAEQTYEQYF.